This TCR beta chain emerged from a study of metastatic and nonmetastatic thyroid tumors. Looking at the study overall: Where malignant and benign thyroid patients were concerned, repertoires were compared across blood and tumor or nodule tissue. Study-wide results and limits: The reported finding was significantly higher TCR beta diversity in malignant thyroid tumors relative to benign nodules, in blood and tumor.

Original methodology: In papillary thyroid cancer, a distant-metastasis classifier was built using CDR3 differences across clinicopathological groups. TCRdb reanalyzed the PCR reads via MiXCR. TCRdb assigned the V and J calls; the authors' analysis was not used. The table records around 24,000 clones, around 20% of them present only once. CDR3 size: 14 residues. Trimming pared 0 bases from V and 8 bases from J, leaving 13 bases between. Germline V gives CDR1 GTSNPN, CDR2 SVGIG (reference sequence). No treatment had been given to any patient before thyroid surgery. A note on this clone: Its specificity is unknown.

Sequencing input: blood. V usage is TRBV30 and J usage is TRBJ1-4; TRBD1 is a possible D gene (6 bases). The clonotype originates from a male donor with papillary thyroid cancer or a benign thyroid nodule (not recorded which). Some clones in this sample may be carry-over from other donors' samples. CDR3 coding DNA: TGTGCCTGGAGTGTGCGCAGGGGCCGGGAAAAACTGTTTTTT. Its protein product is CAWSVRRGREKLFF.